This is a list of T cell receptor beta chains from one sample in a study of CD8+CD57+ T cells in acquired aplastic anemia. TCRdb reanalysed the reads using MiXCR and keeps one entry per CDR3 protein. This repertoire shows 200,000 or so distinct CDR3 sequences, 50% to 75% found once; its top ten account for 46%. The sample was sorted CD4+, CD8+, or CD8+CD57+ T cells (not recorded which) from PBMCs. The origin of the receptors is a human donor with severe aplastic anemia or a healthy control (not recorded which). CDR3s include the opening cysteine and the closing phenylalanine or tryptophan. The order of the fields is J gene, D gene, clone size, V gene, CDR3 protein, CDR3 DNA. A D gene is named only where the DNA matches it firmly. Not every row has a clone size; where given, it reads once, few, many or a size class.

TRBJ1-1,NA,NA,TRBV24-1,CATSDLPVPVNTEAFF,TGTGCCACCAGTGATTTGCCGGTCCCGGTAAACACTGAAGCTTTCTTT
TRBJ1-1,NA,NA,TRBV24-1,CATSDDGGVENTEAFF,TGTGCCACCAGTGATGACGGAGGAGTGGAGAACACTGAAGCTTTCTTT
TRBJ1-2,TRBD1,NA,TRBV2,CASSFGQAAGLGYGYTF,TGTGCCAGCAGTTTCGGACAGGCGGCGGGGTTGGGCTATGGCTACACCTTC
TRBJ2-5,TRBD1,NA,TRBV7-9,CASSLRTGGGQETQYF,TGTGCCAGCAGCCTTCGGACAGGGGGAGGCCAAGAGACCCAGTACTTC
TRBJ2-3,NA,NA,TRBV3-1,CATSLWGASADTQYF,TGTGCCACCTCTCTTTGGGGCGCCTCAGCAGATACGCAGTATTTT
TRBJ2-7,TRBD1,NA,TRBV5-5,CASSLRTGYYEQYF,TGTGCCAGCAGCTTAAGGACAGGATACTACGAGCAGTACTTC
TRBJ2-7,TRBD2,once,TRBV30,CAWSVTSFYEQYF,TGTGCCTGGAGTGTGACTAGCTTCTACGAGCAGTACTTC
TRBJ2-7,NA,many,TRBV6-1,CASSEGRGLYYEQYF,TGTGCCAGCAGTGAAGGAAGAGGGTTGTATTACGAGCAGTACTTC
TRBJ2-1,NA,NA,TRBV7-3,CASSFEGNEQFF,TGTGCCAGCAGCTTCGAAGGGAATGAGCAGTTCTTC
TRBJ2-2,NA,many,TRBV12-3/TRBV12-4,CASSGDSTLFF,TGTGCCAGCAGTGGGGATTCCACCCTGTTTTTT
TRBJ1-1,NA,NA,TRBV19,CASTIDGSMNTEAFF,TGTGCCAGTACCATAGATGGGAGCATGAACACTGAAGCTTTCTTT
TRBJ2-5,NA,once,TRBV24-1,CATSDAGTDQETQYF,TGTGCCACCAGTGATGCCGGGACGGACCAAGAGACCCAGTACTTC
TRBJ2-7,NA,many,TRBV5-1,CASSFGTEQYF,TGCGCCAGCAGCTTTGGGACAGAGCAGTACTTC
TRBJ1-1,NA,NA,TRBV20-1,CGASRGTTKAFF,TGCGGTGCTAGCAGGGGTACCACTAAAGCTTTCTTT
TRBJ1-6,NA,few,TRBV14,CASSQETGYNSPLHF,TGTGCCAGCAGCCAAGAGACGGGATATAATTCACCCCTCCACTTT
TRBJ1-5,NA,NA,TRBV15,CATSRGGEQPQHF,TGTGCCACCAGCAGAGGGGGCGAACAGCCCCAGCATTTT
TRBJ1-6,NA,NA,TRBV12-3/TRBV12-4,CASSPSGGNSPLHF,TGTGCCAGCAGTCCTAGTGGGGGTAATTCACCCCTCCACTTT
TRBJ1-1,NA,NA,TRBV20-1,CSARLARRPFF,TGCAGTGCTAGATTGGCCCGAAGGCCTTTCTTT
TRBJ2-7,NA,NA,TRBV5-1,CASSLMRRGPDSYVGQYF,TGCGCCAGCAGCTTGATGAGGCGGGGGCCAGACTCCTACGTTGGGCAGTACTTC
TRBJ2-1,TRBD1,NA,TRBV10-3,CAISPRPGQGAGEQFF,TGTGCCATCAGTCCGAGACCGGGACAGGGGGCCGGGGAGCAGTTCTTC
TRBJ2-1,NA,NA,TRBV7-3,CASSLGPSGLSYNEQFF,TGTGCCAGCAGCTTAGGTCCCAGCGGCCTCTCCTACAATGAGCAGTTCTTC
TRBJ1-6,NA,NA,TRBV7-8,CASSTGYNSPLHF,TGTGCCAGCAGCACCGGCTATAATTCACCCCTCCACTTT
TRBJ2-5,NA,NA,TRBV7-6,CASSRAGPLGETQYF,TGTGCCAGCAGCCGGGCCGGACCCCTGGGAGAGACCCAGTACTTC
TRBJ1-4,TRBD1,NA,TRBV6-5,CASSYLGQGREKLFF,TGTGCCAGCAGTTACCTGGGACAGGGTCGGGAAAAACTGTTTTTT
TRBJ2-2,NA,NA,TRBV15,CATSRVANTVELFF,TGCGCCACCAGCAGAGTAGCGAACACCGTGGAGCTGTTTTTT
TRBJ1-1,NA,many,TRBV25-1,CASSESQGINTEAFF,TGTGCCAGCAGTGAATCGCAGGGGATAAACACTGAAGCTTTCTTT
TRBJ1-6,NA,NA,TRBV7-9,CASSFIQGGGSPLHF,TGTGCCAGCAGCTTCATTCAGGGAGGAGGCTCACCCCTCCACTTT
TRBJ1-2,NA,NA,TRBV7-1,CASSRIGSDGYTF,TGTGCCAGCAGCCGAATTGGCAGTGATGGCTACACCTTC